This record covers a single T cell receptor beta chain. Antigen unknown. The sample is drawn from a study of CD8 T cells in ankylosing spondylitis. Study observations and caveats: Reports say disease-linked clones showed up significantly more in matched ankylosing spondylitis synovial fluid. A motif in TCR beta, a set of eight highly homologous variants, appeared characteristic of ankylosing spondylitis blood.

Germline loops: CDR1 SEHNR, CDR2 FQNEAQ (reference sequence). Trimming took 1 base from V and 2 from J, leaving 9 bases between them. CDR3 size: 14 residues. TCRdb independently ran MiXCR on the 5' RACE reads; one entry per CDR3 protein. The repertoire has about 440,000 distinct CDR3 sequences, over 15% of them found once; the top ten carry 1%. The chain links TRBV7-9 to TRBJ2-7; D gene unclear. Sequences were obtained from blood, either unsorted or a sorted T cell fraction (not recorded which). The TCR sequence derives from a male donor with ankylosing spondylitis. The CDR3 DNA sequence: TGTGCCAGCAGCTTAGGCAGCACAACCTACGAGCAGTACTTC. Its translation: CASSLGSTTYEQYF.